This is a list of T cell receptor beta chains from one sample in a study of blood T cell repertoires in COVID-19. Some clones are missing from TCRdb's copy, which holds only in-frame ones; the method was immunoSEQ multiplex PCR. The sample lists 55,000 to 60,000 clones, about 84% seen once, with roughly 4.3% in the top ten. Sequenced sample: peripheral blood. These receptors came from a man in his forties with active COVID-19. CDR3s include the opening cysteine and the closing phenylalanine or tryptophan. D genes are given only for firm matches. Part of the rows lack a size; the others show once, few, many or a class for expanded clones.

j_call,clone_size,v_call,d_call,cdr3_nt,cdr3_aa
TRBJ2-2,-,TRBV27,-,TGTGCCAGCAGTTTATTTTTCGGGGAGACCGGGGAGCTGTTTTTT,CASSLFFGETGELFF
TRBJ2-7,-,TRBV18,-,TGTGCCAGCTCACAACTGCACTACGAGCAGTACTTC,CASSQLHYEQYF
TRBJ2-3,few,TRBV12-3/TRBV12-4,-,TGTGCCAGCAGTTACATGTACCCAGATACGCAGTATTTT,CASSYMYPDTQYF
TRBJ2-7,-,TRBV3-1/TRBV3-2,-,TGTGCCAGCAGCCCATTCACGTCGACTTCAAGCTCCTACGAGCAGTACTTC,CASSPFTSTSSSYEQYF
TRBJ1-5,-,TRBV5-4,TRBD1,TGTGCCAGCAGCTTGGGGGGACAGACAAATCAGCCCCAGCATTTT,CASSLGGQTNQPQHF
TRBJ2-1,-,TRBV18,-,TGTGCCAGCTCAGCCGGGACTCAGAGAAATGAGCAGTTCTTC,CASSAGTQRNEQFF
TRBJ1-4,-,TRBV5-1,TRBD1,TGCGCCAGCAGCCCTATCGGGACAGGGGGCGCCGGTAATGAAAAACTGTTTTTT,CASSPIGTGGAGNEKLFF
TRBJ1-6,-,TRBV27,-,TGTGCCAGCAGTTTCCGGAGCTCCTATAATTCACCCCTCCACTTT,CASSFRSSYNSPLHF
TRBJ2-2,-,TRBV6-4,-,TGTGCCAGCAGTGACTCCTCGAACACCGGGGAGCTGTTTTTT,CASSDSSNTGELFF
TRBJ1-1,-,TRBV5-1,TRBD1,TGCGCCAGCAGCTCAGGGGACAGGGCTCCTTCTGGCACTGAAGCTTTCTTT,CASSSGDRAPSGTEAFF
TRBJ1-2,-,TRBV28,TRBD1,TGTGCCAGCAGATACATGACGACAGGGCATGGCTACACCTTC,CASRYMTTGHGYTF
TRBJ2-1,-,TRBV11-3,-,TGTGCCAGCAGCTCCCGAGGGGGAGTCGACTACAATGAGCAGTTCTTC,CASSSRGGVDYNEQFF
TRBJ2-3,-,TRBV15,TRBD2,TGTGCCACCAGCAGAGAGGGACTAGCGGCCGGGGGAGATACGCAGTATTTT,CATSREGLAAGGDTQYF
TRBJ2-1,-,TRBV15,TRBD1,TGTGCCACCAGCAGAGAGGCAGGGGGCGCGGGTGAGCAGTTCTTC,CATSREAGGAGEQFF
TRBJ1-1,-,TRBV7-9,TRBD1,TGTGCCAGCAGCTCGAGGACAGGGGAGACTGAAGCTTTCTTT,CASSSRTGETEAFF
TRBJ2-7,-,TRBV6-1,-,TGTGCCAGCAGTGACAGGGTTGTCTCCTACGAGCAGTACTTC,CASSDRVVSYEQYF
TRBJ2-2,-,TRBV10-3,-,TGTGCCATCAGTGAGTCGAGAGGGTACACCGGGGAGCTGTTTTTT,CAISESRGYTGELFF
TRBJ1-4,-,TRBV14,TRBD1,TGTGCCAGCAGCCTGAGGCCCGCGGGACAGGGGAATGAAAAACTGTTTTTT,CASSLRPAGQGNEKLFF
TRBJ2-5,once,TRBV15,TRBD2,TGTGCCACCAGCAGAGATAAGGGGCGGGAGGGGGTGGCGACCCAGTACTTC,CATSRDKGREGVATQYF
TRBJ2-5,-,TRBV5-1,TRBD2,TGCGCCAGCAGCCCCTTGCTTTTTGGCGGGAGGGACCTTGAGACCCAGTACTTC,CASSPLLFGGRDLETQYF
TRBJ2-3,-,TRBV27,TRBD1,TGTGCCGCCGGGACAGGGGGACCAGATACGCAGTATTTT,CAAGTGGPDTQYF
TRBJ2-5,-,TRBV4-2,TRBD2,TGTGCCAGCAGCCAAGGCGGGTTGGGGGTAGCGGGGCAAGAGACCCAGTACTTC,CASSQGGLGVAGQETQYF
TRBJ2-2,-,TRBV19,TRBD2,TGTGCCAGTAGTATAAGGTCTAGCGGGAGGGGGACCGGGGAGCTGTTTTTT,CASSIRSSGRGTGELFF
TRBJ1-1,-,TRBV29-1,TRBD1,TGCAGCGTGAAGGGACAGTACACTGAAGCTTTCTTT,CSVKGQYTEAFF
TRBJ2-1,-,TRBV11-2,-,TGTGCCAGCAGCTTATCGGCAGGGATCGATGAGCAGTTCTTC,CASSLSAGIDEQFF
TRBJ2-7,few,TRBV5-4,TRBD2,TGTGCCAGCATGGGAGGTCCCGGGAGGTCCTACGAGCAGTACTTC,CASMGGPGRSYEQYF
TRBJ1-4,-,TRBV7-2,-,TGTGCCAGCAGCGCCAACCCGACCGGGTTCAATGAAAAACTGTTTTTT,CASSANPTGFNEKLFF
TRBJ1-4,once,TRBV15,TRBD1,TGTGCCACCAGCCTAAACCGGGACAGCCTTAATGAAAAACTGTTTTTT,CATSLNRDSLNEKLFF
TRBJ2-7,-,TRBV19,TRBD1,TGTGCCAGTAGTACCCGCAGGGGGAATGGCGAGCAGTACTTC,CASSTRRGNGEQYF
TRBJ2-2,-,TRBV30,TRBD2,TGTGCCTGGAGAGCGGGAGTCGGGACCGGGGAGCTGTTTTTT,CAWRAGVGTGELFF
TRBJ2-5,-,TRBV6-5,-,TGTGCCAGCACTAGACAGGATCAAGAGACCCAGTACTTC,CASTRQDQETQYF
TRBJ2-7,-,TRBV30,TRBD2,TGTGCCTGGAGGTCAGATAGCGGGAACGAGCAGTACTTC,CAWRSDSGNEQYF
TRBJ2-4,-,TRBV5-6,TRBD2,TGTGCCAGCAGCCTCTGGACTAGCGGGAGATACATTCAGTACTTC,CASSLWTSGRYIQYF
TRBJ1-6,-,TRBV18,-,TGTGCCAGCTCACCATCGGGATTGAGTTCACCCCTCCACTTT,CASSPSGLSSPLHF
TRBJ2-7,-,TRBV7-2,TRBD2,TGTGCCAGCAGCTCGGTAGCGGGAGATGGCGAGCAGTACTTC,CASSSVAGDGEQYF
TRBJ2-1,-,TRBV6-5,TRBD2,TGTGCCAGCATCCAAACGCCGGGGGGTGAGCAGTTCTTC,CASIQTPGGEQFF
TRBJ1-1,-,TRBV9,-,TGTGCCAGCAGCGTAGCGTGGCAGGGGCACGAGGAAGCTTTCTTT,CASSVAWQGHEEAFF
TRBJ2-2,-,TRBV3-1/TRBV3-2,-,TGTGCCAGCAGCCAAGTACGCGGGGCCGGGGAGCTGTTTTTT,CASSQVRGAGELFF
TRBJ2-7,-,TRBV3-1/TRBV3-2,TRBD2,TGTGCCAGCAGCCGGTCTAGCGGGCAGACGGCCTACGAGCAGTACTTC,CASSRSSGQTAYEQYF
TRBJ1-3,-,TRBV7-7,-,TGTGCTAGCAGCCCACGACATTCTGGAAACACCATATATTTT,CASSPRHSGNTIYF
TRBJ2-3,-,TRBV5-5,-,TGTGCCAGCAGCTCACACCACACAGATACGCAGTATTTT,CASSSHHTDTQYF
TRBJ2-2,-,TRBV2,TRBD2,TGTGCCAGCAAGGCGGGAGAGAACACCGGGGAGCTGTTTTTT,CASKAGENTGELFF
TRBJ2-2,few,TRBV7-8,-,TGTGCCAGCAGCTTGGCAAGCGCGAACACCGGGGAGCTGTTTTTT,CASSLASANTGELFF
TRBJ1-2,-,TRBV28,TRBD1,TGTGCCAGCAGTCCATCCGGGACAGTCTATGGCTACACCTTC,CASSPSGTVYGYTF
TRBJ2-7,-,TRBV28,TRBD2,TGTGCCAGCAGGACGGGACAGGGACTAGCGGGGAGCTACGAGCAGTACTTC,CASRTGQGLAGSYEQYF
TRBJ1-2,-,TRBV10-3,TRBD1,TGTGCCATCAGGGGGGACAGGGGAGGCGGCTACACCTTC,CAIRGDRGGGYTF
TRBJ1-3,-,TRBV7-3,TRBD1,TGTGCCAGCAGCCTCACAGGGGGGTTCTCTGGAAACACCATATATTTT,CASSLTGGFSGNTIYF
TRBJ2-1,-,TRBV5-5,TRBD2,TGTGCCAGCAGCTTGGGGCTGGTTCTAGCGGTTGAGCAGTTCTTC,CASSLGLVLAVEQFF
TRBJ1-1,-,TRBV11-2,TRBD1,TGTGCCAGCAGCTTAGGAGGGTACTTACAGGGGAAGAACACTGAAGCTTTCTTT,CASSLGGYLQGKNTEAFF
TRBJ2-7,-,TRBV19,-,TGTGCCAGTAGTAGTAAACAGCACAGCTCCTACGAGCAGTACTTC,CASSSKQHSSYEQYF
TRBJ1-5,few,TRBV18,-,TGTGCCAGCTCACAATCGGGCGTAGCGCGTCAGCCCCAGCATTTT,CASSQSGVARQPQHF
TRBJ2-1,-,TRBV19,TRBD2,TGTGCCAGTACCTCCCTAGCGGACTACAATGAGCAGTTCTTC,CASTSLADYNEQFF